The T cell receptor (beta chain) under discussion was sequenced for a study of PD-L1 blockade in urothelial cancer. Regarding the study as a whole: At 3 weeks on treatment, tumor-associated clones expanded more with durable benefit.

Time point denoted: peripheral blood 6 weeks after treatment start. Patients were diagnosed with urothelial carcinoma, either locally advanced or metastatic. Note on this clone: The antigen is unknown.

Assay: immunoSEQ multiplex PCR; the TCRdb copy retains only in-frame clones and omits some. The sample lists tens of thousands of clones; about 90% were seen once. The CDR3 totals 15 residues. With 5 bases clipped from V and 7 bases from J, the junction kept 4 bases outside the gene matches. Germline loops: CDR1 SGHVS, CDR2 FNYEAQ. The chain has TRBV7-6 and TRBJ2-1; 14 bases align to TRBD2. The source material was PBMCs, sampled around atezolizumab (anti-PD-L1) treatment. This clonotype originated in a man between 65 and 85 years old with urothelial cancer. The CDR3 DNA follows: TGTGCCAGCAGCCCGCGGACTAGCGGGAGGAATGAGCAGTTCTTC. Translation: CASSPRTSGRNEQFF.